This T cell receptor beta chain appears in the sequencing data of a study of technical replicates of blood from several donors. Germline values: CDR1 WNHNN, CDR2 SYGVQD (reference sequence). CDR3 length: 15 amino acids. Trimming cost V 0 bases and J 4 bases, with 12 bases left between them. Clones were sequenced by immunoSEQ multiplex PCR, and TCRdb holds only the in-frame ones, with some missing. The table lists some 100,000 clones, 96% of them singletons. Material: T cells isolated from PBMCs. The clonotype originates from a human donor in good health. The chain joins TRBV10-1 to TRBJ2-5, with D perhaps TRBD2 (5 bases). The CDR3 protein is CASSESLASGETQYF. CDR3 bases: TGCGCCAGCAGTGAGTCGTTAGCGTCGGGAGAGACCCAGTACTTC.